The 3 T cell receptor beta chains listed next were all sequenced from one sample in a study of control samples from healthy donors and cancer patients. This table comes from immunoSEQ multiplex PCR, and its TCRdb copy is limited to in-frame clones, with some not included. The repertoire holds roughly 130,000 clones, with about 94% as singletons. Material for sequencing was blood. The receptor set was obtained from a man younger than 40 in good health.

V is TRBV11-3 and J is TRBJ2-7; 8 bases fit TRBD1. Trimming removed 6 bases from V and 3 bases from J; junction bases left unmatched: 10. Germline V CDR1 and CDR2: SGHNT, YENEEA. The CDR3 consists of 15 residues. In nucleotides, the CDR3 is TGTGCCAGCAGACCCGGGGGACAGGTCTACTACGAGCAGTACTTC. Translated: CASRPGGQVYYEQYF.

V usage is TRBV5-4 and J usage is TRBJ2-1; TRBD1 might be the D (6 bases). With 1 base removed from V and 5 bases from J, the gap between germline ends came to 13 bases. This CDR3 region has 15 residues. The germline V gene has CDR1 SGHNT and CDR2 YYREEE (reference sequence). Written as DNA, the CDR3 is TGTGCCAGCAGCTTGTTCAGGGGCCCAAACAATGAGCAGTTCTTC. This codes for CASSLFRGPNNEQFF.

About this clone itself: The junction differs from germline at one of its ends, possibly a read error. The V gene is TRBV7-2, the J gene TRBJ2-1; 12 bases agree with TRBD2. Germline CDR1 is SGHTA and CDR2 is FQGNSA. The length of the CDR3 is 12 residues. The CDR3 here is CASSSLAGGLIF. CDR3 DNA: TGTGCCAGCAGCTCTCTAGCGGGGGGGTTGATCTTC.